A selection of T cell receptor beta chains follows, all from one sample in a study of T cells in Graves' hyperthyroidism and ophthalmopathy. MiXCR was run by TCRdb on the multiplex PCR reads, yielding one entry per CDR3 protein. The repertoire holds 350,000 or so distinct CDR3 sequences, around 20% seen once, with over 45% in the top ten. The sample consisted of blood. The receptors were sampled from a woman aged 45-60 years with Graves' hyperthyroidism. The CDR3 runs from the conserved cysteine through the conserved F or W. Fields, in order: J gene, V gene, D gene, clone size, CDR3 protein, CDR3 DNA. A D gene is named only where the DNA matches it firmly. Size is stated for part of the rows, as once, few or many counts, or as a class when the clone is expanded.

J: TRBJ2-6; V: TRBV19; D: .; size: few; CDR3: CASSTTGISGANVLTF; DNA: TGTGCCAGTAGTACCACAGGGATCTCTGGGGCCAACGTCCTGACTTTC
J: TRBJ2-7; V: TRBV11-2; D: .; size: many; CDR3: CASSSWDTPYEQYF; DNA: TGTGCCAGCAGCTCCTGGGACACCCCCTACGAGCAGTACTTC
J: TRBJ2-7; V: TRBV2; D: TRBD2; size: few; CDR3: CATTLAGGNYEQYF; DNA: TGTGCCACCACACTAGCGGGGGGTAACTACGAGCAGTACTTC
J: TRBJ1-3; V: TRBV5-6; D: .; size: .; CDR3: CASSSGGPFSGNTIYF; DNA: TGTGCCAGCAGCTCGGGCGGCCCGTTCTCTGGAAACACCATATATTTT
J: TRBJ1-5; V: TRBV6-1; D: .; size: many; CDR3: CASGRGHSNQPQHF; DNA: TGTGCCAGCGGACGGGGTCATAGCAATCAGCCCCAGCATTTT
J: TRBJ1-2; V: TRBV28; D: .; size: .; CDR3: CASSPDHYGYTF; DNA: TGTGCCAGCAGTCCAGACCACTATGGCTACACCTTC
J: TRBJ1-2; V: TRBV6-5; D: TRBD1; size: many; CDR3: CASSYSGQGAHDGYTF; DNA: TGTGCCAGCAGTTACTCGGGACAGGGGGCTCATGATGGCTACACCTTC
J: TRBJ2-7; V: TRBV2; D: .; size: many; CDR3: CVQGREMREQYF; DNA: TGTGTCCAGGGTCGGGAGATGCGCGAGCAGTACTTC
J: TRBJ1-6; V: TRBV5-1; D: TRBD1; size: many; CDR3: CASSRGQEGPLHF; DNA: TGCGCCAGCAGCCGGGGACAGGAGGGACCCCTCCACTTT
J: TRBJ2-5; V: TRBV9; D: .; size: few; CDR3: CASSVDSQRQETQYF; DNA: TGTGCCAGCAGCGTAGATTCGCAAAGACAAGAGACCCAGTACTTC
J: TRBJ2-3; V: TRBV28; D: .; size: many; CDR3: CASSQRPQADTQYF; DNA: TGTGCCAGCAGCCAGAGGCCTCAGGCAGATACGCAGTATTTT
J: TRBJ1-4; V: TRBV2; D: .; size: .; CDR3: CASMVGATNEKLFF; DNA: TGTGCCAGCATGGTGGGGGCAACTAATGAAAAACTGTTTTTT
J: TRBJ2-1; V: TRBV20-1; D: TRBD2; size: few; CDR3: CSAGRGGLGNEQFF; DNA: TGCAGTGCTGGACGGGGGGGCTTGGGAAATGAGCAGTTCTTC
J: TRBJ2-1; V: TRBV10-3; D: .; size: many; CDR3: CAISPQGSEQFF; DNA: TGTGCCATCAGCCCCCAGGGATCTGAGCAGTTCTTC
J: TRBJ2-5; V: TRBV6-5; D: .; size: .; CDR3: CASSYGQRQLETQYF; DNA: TGTGCCAGCAGTTACGGCCAAAGGCAGCTAGAGACCCAGTACTTC
J: TRBJ1-2; V: TRBV27; D: .; size: few; CDR3: CASSLSQGDGYTF; DNA: TGTGCCAGCAGTTTATCACAGGGTGATGGCTACACCTTC
J: TRBJ2-7; V: TRBV20-1; D: TRBD1; size: many; CDR3: CSAKFGTGQDEQYF; DNA: TGCAGTGCAAAGTTCGGGACAGGGCAAGACGAGCAGTACTTC
J: TRBJ1-2; V: TRBV27; D: .; size: many; CDR3: CASSPLGLGYTF; DNA: TGTGCCAGCAGTCCCCTGGGGTTAGGCTACACCTTC
J: TRBJ2-7; V: TRBV6-2/TRBV6-3; D: .; size: .; CDR3: CASTYRGGSYEQYF; DNA: TGTGCCAGCACCTACAGGGGGGGATCCTACGAGCAGTACTTC
J: TRBJ2-1; V: TRBV13; D: TRBD2; size: few; CDR3: CASSFLTSGHYNEQFF; DNA: TGTGCCAGCAGCTTCCTCACTAGCGGCCATTACAATGAGCAGTTCTTC
J: TRBJ1-5; V: TRBV28; D: TRBD1; size: .; CDR3: CASSLLGDRVSRQPQHF; DNA: TGTGCCAGCAGTTTATTAGGGGACAGGGTGTCTAGGCAGCCCCAGCATTTT
J: TRBJ2-2; V: TRBV5-1; D: .; size: many; CDR3: CASRPGLANTGELFF; DNA: TGCGCCAGCAGACCGGGACTGGCGAACACCGGGGAGCTGTTTTTT
J: TRBJ2-1; V: TRBV19; D: .; size: .; CDR3: CASSIGEMGHNEQFF; DNA: TGTGCCAGTAGTATAGGGGAGATGGGCCACAATGAGCAGTTCTTC
J: TRBJ2-1; V: TRBV28; D: .; size: .; CDR3: CASHLRAGNEQFF; DNA: TGTGCCAGCCATCTCCGCGCGGGCAATGAGCAGTTCTTC
J: TRBJ1-3; V: TRBV11-1; D: .; size: .; CDR3: CASSAKLDYSGNTIYF; DNA: TGTGCCAGCAGCGCGAAACTAGATTACTCTGGAAACACCATATATTTT
J: TRBJ2-2; V: TRBV11-2; D: .; size: few; CDR3: CASSLEWFRGARTGELFF; DNA: TGTGCCAGCAGCTTAGAGTGGTTTCGGGGGGCGCGGACCGGGGAGCTGTTTTTT
J: TRBJ2-2; V: TRBV18; D: TRBD1; size: .; CDR3: CASSKGQGRNTGELFF; DNA: TGTGCCAGCTCGAAAGGACAGGGGAGGAACACCGGGGAGCTGTTTTTT
J: TRBJ2-7; V: TRBV12-3/TRBV12-4; D: .; size: many; CDR3: CASTDLSYYEQYF; DNA: TGTGCCAGCACAGACCTCTCTTACTACGAGCAGTACTTC
J: TRBJ2-5; V: TRBV18; D: .; size: few; CDR3: CASSPRSGVTGETQYF; DNA: TGTGCCAGCTCACCACGTTCCGGGGTGACGGGAGAGACCCAGTACTTC
J: TRBJ2-5; V: TRBV5-4; D: .; size: .; CDR3: CASSFRGQIQETQYF; DNA: TGTGCCAGCAGCTTTCGGGGCCAGATCCAAGAGACCCAGTACTTC
J: TRBJ1-1; V: TRBV11-2; D: .; size: many; CDR3: CASSSGRKNTEAFF; DNA: TGTGCCAGCAGCTCGGGTAGGAAGAACACTGAAGCTTTCTTT
J: TRBJ2-7; V: TRBV5-1; D: .; size: many; CDR3: CASSLAGNHEQYF; DNA: TGCGCCAGCAGCTTGGCTGGGAACCACGAGCAGTACTTC
J: TRBJ1-1; V: TRBV30; D: TRBD1; size: many; CDR3: CAWSTGANTEAFF; DNA: TGTGCCTGGAGCACAGGGGCCAACACTGAAGCTTTCTTT
J: TRBJ1-1; V: TRBV12-3/TRBV12-4; D: .; size: .; CDR3: CASTPQNSPEAFF; DNA: TGTGCCAGCACCCCTCAGAACTCTCCTGAAGCTTTCTTT
J: TRBJ1-1; V: TRBV29-1; D: .; size: .; CDR3: CSALVGQRNTEAFF; DNA: TGCAGCGCTCTTGTCGGGCAGAGGAACACTGAAGCTTTCTTT
J: TRBJ2-7; V: TRBV6-2/TRBV6-3; D: .; size: many; CDR3: CASSDLGYEQYF; DNA: TGTGCCAGCAGCGACCTCGGTTACGAGCAGTACTTC
J: TRBJ1-1; V: TRBV11-2; D: .; size: many; CDR3: CASSFVTGTTEAFF; DNA: TGTGCCAGCAGCTTCGTTACAGGGACCACTGAAGCTTTCTTT
J: TRBJ2-7; V: TRBV3-1; D: .; size: .; CDR3: CASSLLATGEQYF; DNA: TGTGCCAGCAGCCTTCTAGCGACGGGGGAGCAGTACTTC
J: TRBJ2-7; V: TRBV29-1; D: TRBD1; size: few; CDR3: CSALSGTGPYEQYF; DNA: TGCAGCGCCTTATCCGGGACAGGACCCTACGAGCAGTACTTC
J: TRBJ2-5; V: TRBV11-2; D: TRBD1; size: .; CDR3: CASSLGTGRLEGETQYF; DNA: TGTGCCAGCAGCCTAGGGACAGGGAGGCTGGAGGGGGAGACCCAGTACTTC
J: TRBJ2-1; V: TRBV6-1; D: .; size: few; CDR3: CASSDDRLKAPEQFF; DNA: TGTGCCAGCAGTGACGACAGGCTTAAAGCACCTGAGCAGTTCTTC
J: TRBJ2-1; V: TRBV3-1; D: .; size: many; CDR3: CASSPHRTDYNEQFF; DNA: TGTGCCAGCAGCCCACATCGGACAGACTACAATGAGCAGTTCTTC
J: TRBJ2-1; V: TRBV20-1; D: .; size: many; CDR3: CSASVQGRSYNEQFF; DNA: TGCAGTGCTAGTGTTCAGGGACGCTCCTACAATGAGCAGTTCTTC
J: TRBJ1-2; V: TRBV18; D: TRBD1; size: .; CDR3: CASSNTGESIYGYTF; DNA: TGTGCCAGCTCAAACACAGGGGAGTCAATTTATGGCTACACCTTC
J: TRBJ1-2; V: TRBV5-6; D: .; size: .; CDR3: CASSLIRGGGYTF; DNA: TGTGCCAGCAGCTTGATCAGGGGCGGTGGCTACACCTTC
J: TRBJ2-3; V: TRBV5-1; D: TRBD1; size: many; CDR3: CASSLRDRVSDTQYF; DNA: TGCGCCAGCAGCCTCCGGGACAGGGTATCAGATACGCAGTATTTT
J: TRBJ1-1; V: TRBV3-1; D: .; size: many; CDR3: CASRVGLNTEAFF; DNA: TGTGCCAGCAGGGTTGGGTTGAACACTGAAGCTTTCTTT
J: TRBJ2-4; V: TRBV7-8; D: TRBD1; size: many; CDR3: CASSFSGGVSENIQYF; DNA: TGTGCCAGCAGCTTTTCAGGGGGCGTTTCAGAAAACATTCAGTACTTC
J: TRBJ1-6; V: TRBV3-1; D: .; size: many; CDR3: CASSQTARSSYNSPLHF; DNA: TGTGCCAGCAGCCAGACAGCCCGGAGCTCCTATAATTCACCCCTCCACTTT
J: TRBJ1-3; V: TRBV5-1; D: TRBD1; size: many; CDR3: CASSLGLTGTGAGNTIYF; DNA: TGCGCCAGCAGCTTGGGCCTGACCGGGACAGGTGCTGGAAACACCATATATTTT